What follows are 10 T cell receptor beta chains derived from one specimen sequenced in a study of OX40 agonist ivuxolimab in advanced cancers. Profiling relied on immunoSEQ multiplex PCR, and the TCRdb table lists in-frame clones only, not all of them. The sample lists around 40,000 clones; about 82% were seen once. The material sequenced was CD4+ or CD8+ T cells sorted from blood, taken in a trial of the OX40 agonist ivuxolimab. All receptors come from an adult with an advanced solid tumor such as melanoma, head and neck, liver or kidney cancer.

The chain couples TRBV5-1 to TRBJ2-5; perhaps D is TRBD1 or TRBD2 (5 bases each). The V and J ends lost 1 base and 6 bases respectively, with 13 bases between them. Germline lookup yields CDR1 SGHRS and CDR2 YFSETQ. The CDR3 loop spans 14 amino acids. The DNA of the CDR3 is TGCGCCAGCAGCTTGACCCTTGGGGGAAAGACCCAGTACTTC. Its protein is CASSLTLGGKTQYF.

Regarding this clone: Distinct nucleotide sequences in the sample also encode this CDR3. The chain recombines TRBV6-1 with TRBJ1-5; 8 bases fit TRBD1. J lost 7 bases, V lost 2 bases, and 4 bases had no gene match. CDR3 length: 14 residues. Germline V gives CDR1 MNHNS, CDR2 SASEGT. As DNA, the CDR3 is TGTGCCAGCAGTGAACAGGGGGCCGGGCAGCCCCAGCATTTT. The encoded protein is CASSEQGAGQPQHF.

This chain connects TRBV19 to TRBJ1-2; D is undetermined. This CDR3 is 13 amino acids long. In germline, CDR1 is LNHDA, CDR2 SQIVND (reference sequence). Trimming pared 6 bases from V and 3 bases from J, leaving 11 bases between. The CDR3 bases are TGTGCCAGTAGGAGGGAGGCCGACTATGGCTACACCTTC. As protein: CASRREADYGYTF. Looking up the rest from reference TRBV19 and TRBJ1-2 gives the full variable domain: DGGITQSPKYLFRKEGQNVTLSCEQNLNHDAMYWYRQDPGQGLRLIYYSQIVNDFQKGDIAEGYSVSREKKESFPLTVTSAQKNPTAFYLCASRREADYGYTFGSGTRLTVV.

The chain uses TRBV4-3 and TRBJ2-7; D remains ambiguous. This CDR3 region has 12 residues. In germline, CDR1 is LGHNA, CDR2 YSLEER. Trimming took off 4 bases at V and 0 bases at J, with 4 bases between the two ends. The CDR3 loop is CASSLSSYEQYF. DNA for the CDR3: TGCGCCAGCAGCCTTAGCTCCTACGAGCAGTACTTC.

In its sample, this clone was seen a few times. The V gene is TRBV27, the J gene TRBJ2-7; 7 bases match TRBD2. The CDR3 length is 15 residues. CDR1 is MNHEY, CDR2 SMNVEV, per germline (reference sequence). Trimming at V came to 3 bases and at J to 0 bases, leaving 5 bases not matched to a gene. The CDR3 region has the DNA TGTGCCAGCAGTTTGGTGGCGGGAGACTCCTACGAGCAGTACTTC. As protein: CASSLVAGDSYEQYF.

V and J are TRBV7-8 and TRBJ2-2; TRBD2 matches at 9 bases. V was pared by 3 bases and J by 7 bases, with 6 bases of the junction left unmatched. The germline CDR1 and CDR2 sequences are SGHVS and FQNEAQ. The CDR3 is made up of 15 amino acids. The chain's CDR3 is CASSFIAGDVGELFF. CDR3 DNA: TGTGCCAGCAGCTTCATAGCGGGAGATGTCGGGGAGCTGTTTTTT. Full variable domain (remainder filled in from reference TRBV7-8 and TRBJ2-2): GAGVSQSPRYKVAKRGQDVALRCDPISGHVSLFWYQQALGQGPEFLTYFQNEAQLDKSGLPSDRFFAERPEGSVSTLKIQRTQQEDSAVYLCASSFIAGDVGELFFGEGSRLTVL.

The chain is built from TRBV6-1 and TRBJ2-5; 7 bases are shared with TRBD1. This CDR3 region has 13 residues. Germline CDR1 and CDR2: MNHNS and SASEGT. J was trimmed by 5 bases and V by 5 bases; bases with no gene match: 5. This CDR3 reads CASSQDRRETQYF. Here the CDR3 DNA reads TGTGCCAGCAGTCAGGACAGGAGGGAGACCCAGTACTTC.

The chain combines TRBV6-5 with TRBJ2-1; D not certain. Looked up from germline, CDR1 is MNHEY and CDR2 is SVGAGI. CDR3 size: 15 residues. V lost 2 bases to trimming and J lost 6 bases, with 14 bases between them. The CDR3 is CASSYAVFGVNEQFF. In DNA, the CDR3 is TGTGCCAGCAGTTACGCCGTTTTTGGCGTCAATGAGCAGTTCTTC.

This clone was seen at least ten times. The chain couples TRBV7-7 to TRBJ2-7, with 10 bases that match TRBD2. This CDR3 contains 18 residues. CDR1 is SSHAT and CDR2 is FNYEAQ in the germline V gene (reference sequence). Germline trimming cut 3 bases from V and 2 bases from J; bases unmatched to any gene: 13. CDR3 amino acids: CASSFRDPAGGPTYEQYF. The CDR3 DNA reads as TGTGCCAGCAGCTTTCGAGATCCAGCGGGAGGGCCTACCTACGAGCAGTACTTC.

This chain links TRBV28 with TRBJ1-6, with D unclear. The CDR3 sequence is 16 residues long. Trimming removed 2 bases from V and 2 bases from J, with 10 bases in between. Germline V gives CDR1 MDHEN, CDR2 SYDVKM. The CDR3 DNA sequence: TGTGCCAGCAGTTTAGGTAGCAATACCTATAATTCACCCCTCCACTTT. Its protein is CASSLGSNTYNSPLHF.